The following is a T cell receptor (beta chain) sequence with its context. Its antigen is still unknown. V lost 4 bases, J lost 0 bases, and 10 bases lay in between. Germline values: CDR1 SGHDN, CDR2 FVKESK. The length of the CDR3 is 15 residues. The sample is drawn from a study of shared clonotypes between healthy human individuals. Study details: There were three CD4 naive, three CD4 memory, two CD8 naive and one CD8 memory plates per donor. Notes on the study in general: Sample collection involved blood only; tissue repertoires are likely different.

Methods used by the authors: Junction-only sequences produced by ImmunoSEQ had no quality scores, so filtering differed. TCRdb keeps only in-frame clones here, not all; method: immunoSEQ multiplex PCR. Clone size and the V and J calls come from that table; the DNA yielded D and trimming. The data hold a few million clones, with 80% to 95% observed a single time. The healthy adult donors were HIV-negative and reported no recent acute infections or vaccinations. J is TRBJ2-1 and V is TRBV14; D is undetermined. The sample was naive CD4+ T cells from PBMCs. Subset reported: CD45RA+ positively selected. The receptor comes from a man younger than 35 in good health. Some clones in this sample may be carry-over from other donors' samples. CDR3 in amino acids: CASSLSDLSYNEQFF. CDR3 in DNA: TGTGCCAGCAGCCTCTCGGACCTCTCCTACAATGAGCAGTTCTTC.